Below are 14 T cell receptor beta chains sequenced from a single sample in a study of post-analysis software for immune sequencing data (dated by TCRdb to between 2015 and 2016). These receptors have no known antigen. Library construction relied on PCR. TCRdb lists the instrument as Illumina HiSeq 2500. Unique molecular identifiers were incorporated into TCR beta cDNA libraries to reduce PCR and sequencing biases. TCRdb ran its own pipeline on the public reads, namely fastp trimming at Q25 and MiXCR clone calling, and kept in-frame beta chains. Rows merge per CDR3 protein into single entries with the most common DNA and genes. The table for this sample lists about 500,000 distinct CDR3 sequences; nearly 45% of them were counted only once. The top ten clonotypes cover about 12% of the sample. General study outcomes and caveats: Significantly higher frequencies in patients than in controls were found for a handful of TRBV segments, including TRBV5-6, TRBV5-1 and TRBV20-1.

The source material was blood. These receptors were obtained from a girl aged 10 to 17 with multiple sclerosis.

This chain joins TRBV30 and TRBJ2-2; possible D gene TRBD1, 5 bases. Deletions cut 8 bases from V and 1 base from J, with 11 bases between. The CDR3 runs to 13 residues. CDR1 GTSNPN and CDR2 SVGIG come from the germline V gene (reference sequence). CDR3 nucleotides: TGTGCCAGTCAGACAGAGAACACCGGGGAGCTGTTTTTT. Its translation: CASQTENTGELFF. The whole variable domain, filled in from reference TRBV30 and TRBJ2-2, reads SQTIHQWPATLVQPVGSPLSLECTVEGTSNPNLYWYRQAAGRGLQLLFYSVGIGQISSEVPQNLSASRPQDRQFILSSKKLLLSDSGFYLCASQTENTGELFFGEGSRLTVL.

The table lists this clonotype with a count of one. The chain employs TRBV4-1 and TRBJ2-5; D assignment may be TRBD1 or TRBD2 (6 bases each). Between the trimmed V and J ends, which lost 2 bases and 6 bases, there was a span of 13 bases. The CDR3 consists of 14 residues. Germline lookup yields CDR1 MGHRA and CDR2 YSYEKL. The CDR3 bases are TGCGCCAGCAGCCAACCAGAGGGGGGTAAGACCCAGTACTTC. This encodes CASSQPEGGKTQYF.

This clonotype was detected only a few times. V usage is TRBV9 and J usage is TRBJ2-2; D gene uncertain. This CDR3 comprises 12 residues. The germline V gene encodes CDR1 SGDLS and CDR2 YYNGEE. V was clipped by 3 bases and J by 1 base, with 1 base between them. CDR3 protein: CASSGNTGELFF. DNA for the CDR3: TGTGCCAGCAGCGGGAACACCGGGGAGCTGTTTTTT. The full variable domain, in which reference TRBV9 and TRBJ2-2 provide the parts outside the CDR3, is DSGVTQTPKHLITATGQRVTLRCSPRSGDLSVYWYQQSLDQGLQFLIQYYNGEERAKGNILERFSAQQFPDLHSELNLSSLELGDSALYFCASSGNTGELFFGEGSRLTVL.

This clonotype showed up just a few times. V gene TRBV9 combines with J gene TRBJ2-5; TRBD2 matches at 8 bases. Germline values: CDR1 SGDLS, CDR2 YYNGEE. Trimming cost V 0 bases and J 11 bases; bases outside gene matches: 12. The CDR3 runs to 15 residues. Written as DNA, the CDR3 is TGTGCCAGCAGCGTAGTTGAGGGGACTAGTGGTGAGCAGTACTTC. Translation gives CASSVVEGTSGEQYF.

The chain recombines TRBV12-3 or TRBV12-4 with TRBJ2-1; D remains unclear. V dropped 3 bases and J dropped 10 bases, with 13 bases sitting between them. The CDR3 is made up of 13 amino acids. The DNA of the CDR3 is TGTGCCAGCAGTTTCGAGACTGACGGGGAGCAGTTCTTC. Amino acid sequence: CASSFETDGEQFF.

The chain uses TRBV24-1 and TRBJ2-1, with 9 positions matching TRBD1. This CDR3 has 16 amino acids. The germline V gene has CDR1 KGHDR and CDR2 SFDVKD. Trimming cost V 3 bases and J 9 bases; bases outside gene matches: 11. CDR3 DNA: TGTGCCACCAGTGATCAAGGACAGGGGAGTCTGCTTGAGCAGTTCTTC. This sequence encodes CATSDQGQGSLLEQFF.

This chain connects TRBV11-1 to TRBJ2-7; 9 nucleotides match TRBD2. The CDR3 runs 13 residues. V lost 7 bases to trimming and J lost 7 bases; unmatched junction nucleotides: 8. Germline V CDR1 and CDR2: SGHAT, FQDESV (reference sequence). The DNA of the CDR3 is TGTGCCAGCACCTCAGCGGGGGGATATGAGCAGTACTTC. Translation gives CASTSAGGYEQYF.

This chain links TRBV4-2 with TRBJ2-6, with D unclear. From germline, CDR1 is LGHNA and CDR2 YNFKEQ. V shed 0 bases and J shed 0 bases, with 12 bases lying between them. The CDR3 sequence is 18 residues long. In DNA form, the CDR3 reads TGTGCCAGCAGCCAAGAGAATCCGTCTTACTCTGGGGCCAACGTCCTGACTTTC. Its protein is CASSQENPSYSGANVLTF.

The V gene is TRBV28, the J gene TRBJ2-7; TRBD2 might be the D (6 bases). V was pared by 5 bases and J by 9 bases, with 14 bases between. CDR1 MDHEN and CDR2 SYDVKM come from the germline V gene. CDR3 size: 12 residues. CDR3 region: CASSAGPLGQYF. DNA of the CDR3: TGTGCCAGCAGTGCGGGACCCCTAGGGCAGTACTTC.

At least ten counts were recorded for this clonotype. The rearrangement links TRBV9 to TRBJ1-2; 11 bases line up with TRBD1. This CDR3 region has 16 residues. V dropped 4 bases and J dropped 4; count of bases not matched to a gene: 9. Germline V gene sequence: CDR1 SGDLS, CDR2 YYNGEE. CDR3 residues: CASSPSGQGASYGYTF. The CDR3 nucleotides read TGTGCCAGCAGCCCGAGCGGACAGGGGGCGAGCTATGGCTACACCTTC.

CDR3 loop: CASSLLGRDRFNEQFF. In nucleotides, the CDR3 is TGCGCCAGCAGCTTGTTGGGCAGGGACCGTTTCAATGAGCAGTTCTTC. This chain joins TRBV5-1 and TRBJ2-1; D might be TRBD1 or TRBD2, each matching 5 bases. The CDR3 has 16 amino acids. V was cut by 1 base and J by 6 bases, with 17 bases left in between. The germline V gene has CDR1 SGHRS and CDR2 YFSETQ. The full variable domain, in which reference TRBV5-1 and TRBJ2-1 provide the parts outside the CDR3, is KAGVTQTPRYLIKTRGQQVTLSCSPISGHRSVSWYQQTPGQGLQFLFEYFSETQRNKGNFPGRFSGRQFSNSRSEMNVSTLELGDSALYLCASSLLGRDRFNEQFFGPGTRLTVL.

This chain joins TRBV11-2 and TRBJ2-3; D not certain. Trimming left V 5 bases short and J 9 bases short, with 9 bases between. Germline V gives CDR1 SGHAT, CDR2 FQNNGV. The CDR3 covers 11 residues. The CDR3 region is CASSRSGTQYF. The CDR3 coding sequence is TGTGCCAGCAGCAGATCGGGCACGCAGTATTTT.

The CDR3 sequence: CASSRTQDDLNTEAFF. The CDR3 coding sequence is TGTGCCAGCAGCAGAACACAGGACGATTTGAACACTGAAGCTTTCTTT. The chain has TRBV5-6 and TRBJ1-1; weak D call: TRBD1 (5 bases). V lost 4 bases to trimming and J lost 0 bases, with 16 bases between them. The CDR3 spans 16 residues. Germline CDR1 SGHDT, CDR2 YYEEEE.

The chain joins TRBV5-1 to TRBJ1-4; D may be TRBD1 (5 bases). Germline CDR1 SGHRS, CDR2 YFSETQ. V gave up 4 bases and J gave up 8 bases, with 9 bases separating them. This CDR3 spans 12 amino acids. CDR3: CASSVGEEKLFF. The CDR3 bases are TGCGCCAGCAGCGTAGGGGAGGAAAAACTGTTTTTT.